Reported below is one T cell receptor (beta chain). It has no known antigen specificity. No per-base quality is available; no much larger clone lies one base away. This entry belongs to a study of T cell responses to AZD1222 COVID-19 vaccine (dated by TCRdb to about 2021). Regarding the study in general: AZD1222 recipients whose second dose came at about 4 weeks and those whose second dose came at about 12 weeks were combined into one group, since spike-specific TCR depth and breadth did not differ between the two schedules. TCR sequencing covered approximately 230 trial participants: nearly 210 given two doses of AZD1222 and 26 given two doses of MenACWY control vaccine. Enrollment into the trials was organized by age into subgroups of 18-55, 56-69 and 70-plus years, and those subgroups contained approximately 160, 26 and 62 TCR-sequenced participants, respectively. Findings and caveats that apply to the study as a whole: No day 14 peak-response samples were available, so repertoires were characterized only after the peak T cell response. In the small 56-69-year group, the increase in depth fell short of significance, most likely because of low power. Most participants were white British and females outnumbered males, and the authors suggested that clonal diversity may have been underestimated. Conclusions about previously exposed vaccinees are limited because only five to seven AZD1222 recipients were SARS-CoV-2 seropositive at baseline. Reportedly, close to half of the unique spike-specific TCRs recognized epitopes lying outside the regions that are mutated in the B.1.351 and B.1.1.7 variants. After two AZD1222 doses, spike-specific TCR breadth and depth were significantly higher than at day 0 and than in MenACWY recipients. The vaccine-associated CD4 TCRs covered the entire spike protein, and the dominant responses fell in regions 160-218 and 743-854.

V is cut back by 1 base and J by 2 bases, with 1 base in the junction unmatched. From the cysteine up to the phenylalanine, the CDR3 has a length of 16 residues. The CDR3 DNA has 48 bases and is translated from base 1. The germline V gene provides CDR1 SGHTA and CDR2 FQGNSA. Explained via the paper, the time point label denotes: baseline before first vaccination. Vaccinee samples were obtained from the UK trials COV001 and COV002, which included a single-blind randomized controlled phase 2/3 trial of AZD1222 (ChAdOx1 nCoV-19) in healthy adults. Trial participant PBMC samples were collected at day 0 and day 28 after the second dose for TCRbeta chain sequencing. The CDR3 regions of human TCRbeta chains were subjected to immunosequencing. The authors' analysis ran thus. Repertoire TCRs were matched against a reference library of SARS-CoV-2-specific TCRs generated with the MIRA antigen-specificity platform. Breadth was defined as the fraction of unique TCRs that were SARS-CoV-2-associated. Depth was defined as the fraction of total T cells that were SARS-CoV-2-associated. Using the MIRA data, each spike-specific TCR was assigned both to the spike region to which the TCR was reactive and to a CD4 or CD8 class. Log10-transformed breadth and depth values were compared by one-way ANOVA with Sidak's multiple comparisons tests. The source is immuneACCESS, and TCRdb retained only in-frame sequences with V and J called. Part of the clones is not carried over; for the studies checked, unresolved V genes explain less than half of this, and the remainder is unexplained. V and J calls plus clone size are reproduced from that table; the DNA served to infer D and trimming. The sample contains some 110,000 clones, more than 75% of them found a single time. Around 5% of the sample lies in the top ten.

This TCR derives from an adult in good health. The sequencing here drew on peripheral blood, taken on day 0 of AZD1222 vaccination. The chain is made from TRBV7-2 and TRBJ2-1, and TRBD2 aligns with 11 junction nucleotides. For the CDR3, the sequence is CASSLELAGAYNEQFF. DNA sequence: TGTGCCAGCAGCTTAGAACTAGCGGGGGCCTACAATGAGCAGTTCTTC.